Below, 10 T cell receptor beta chains from the same sample are listed, as sequenced in a study of OX40 agonist ivuxolimab in advanced cancers. Sequencing was performed with immunoSEQ multiplex PCR; in TCRdb, only in-frame clones are kept and a portion is missing. The sample includes 15,000 or so clones, about 75% of them seen just once. This specimen was CD4+ or CD8+ T cells sorted from blood, taken in a trial of the OX40 agonist ivuxolimab. These receptors originate from an adult with an advanced solid tumor such as melanoma, head and neck, liver or kidney cancer.

The chain links TRBV15 to TRBJ2-2; D not resolved. V was clipped by 0 bases and J by 2 bases, with 10 bases between them. CDR3 length: 16 residues. Germline CDR1 LNHNV, CDR2 YYDKDF (reference sequence). CDR3 sequence reads: CATSREGRLNTGELFF. The CDR3 bases are TGTGCCACCAGCAGAGAAGGTCGACTTAACACCGGGGAGCTGTTTTTT.

V is TRBV10-3 and J is TRBJ2-7; possible D gene TRBD1, 5 bases. V lost 11 bases to trimming and J lost 7 bases, with 15 bases between them. CDR1 and CDR2 (germline): ENHRY, SYGVKD. CDR3 size: 11 residues. In DNA, the CDR3 is TGTGCCGGTGGGGCAGAGAGGGAGCAGTACTTC. Translating it yields CAGGAEREQYF.

The gene calls are TRBV5-1 and TRBJ2-2; possible D gene TRBD2, 6 bases. The germline CDR1 and CDR2 sequences are SGHRS and YFSETQ. The CDR3 is 14 residues long. Trimming took off 5 bases at V and 4 bases at J, with 12 bases between the two ends. Here the CDR3 reads CASRDTAGTGELFF. CDR3 DNA: TGCGCCAGCAGGGACACAGCGGGCACCGGGGAGCTGTTTTTT.

This clone was picked up one time. This chain links TRBV27 with TRBJ1-5; D unresolved. The CDR3 covers 15 residues. CDR1 is MNHEY, CDR2 SMNVEV, per germline (reference sequence). Trimming left V 2 bases short and J 3 bases short, with 11 bases between. CDR3 in DNA: TGTGCCAGCAGTTTAGTGGGCAGCTCCAATCAGCCCCAGCATTTT. Its protein product is CASSLVGSSNQPQHF.

The chain joins TRBV15 to TRBJ2-5, with D possibly being TRBD1 (6 bases). Trimming shortened V by 0 bases and J by 3 bases, and 11 bases separated the two germline ends. Germline loops: CDR1 LNHNV, CDR2 YYDKDF (reference sequence). CDR3 length: 15 amino acids. CDR3 protein: CATSRESQGKETQYF. The CDR3 DNA is TGTGCCACCAGCAGAGAGTCCCAGGGGAAAGAGACCCAGTACTTC. Full variable domain (missing parts from reference TRBV15 and TRBJ2-5): DAMVIQNPRYQVTQFGKPVTLSCSQTLNHNVMYWYQQKSSQAPKLLFHYYDKDFNNEADTPDNFQSRRPNTSFCFLDIRSPGLGDTAMYLCATSRESQGKETQYFGPGTRLLVL.

The chain is built from TRBV6-1 and TRBJ2-7, with 7 bases matching TRBD2. V lost 3 bases and J lost 5; bases outside the gene matches: 10. Germline assignment: CDR1 MNHNS and CDR2 SASEGT. The CDR3 spans 15 residues. The chain's CDR3 is CASSDFGSGSHEQYF. The CDR3 DNA is TGTGCCAGCAGTGATTTCGGTAGCGGGTCCCACGAGCAGTACTTC.

V gene TRBV9 combines with J gene TRBJ1-1, with TRBD1 matching over 7 bases. The CDR3 runs 12 residues. The V gene's germline CDR1 is SGDLS and CDR2 YYNGEE. V lost 3 bases, J lost 11 bases, and 7 bases stayed unmatched. The CDR3 reads CASSAARGSAFF. CDR3 nucleotides: TGTGCCAGCAGCGCGGCCAGGGGGAGTGCTTTCTTT. The variable domain in full, completed from reference TRBV9 and TRBJ1-1, reads DSGVTQTPKHLITATGQRVTLRCSPRSGDLSVYWYQQSLDQGLQFLIQYYNGEERAKGNILERFSAQQFPDLHSELNLSSLELGDSALYFCASSAARGSAFFGQGTRLTVV.

This rearrangement joins TRBV4-3 to TRBJ1-1; no reliable D call. V was shortened by 4 bases and J by 3 bases, with 15 bases between the two germline ends. Germline loops: CDR1 LGHNA, CDR2 YSLEER. This CDR3 is 15 amino acids long. This CDR3 is CASSLSSGEDTEAFF. The CDR3 DNA reads TGCGCCAGCAGCCTAAGCTCCGGCGAGGACACTGAAGCTTTCTTT.

J is TRBJ2-1 and V is TRBV4-3; D possibly matches TRBD1 or TRBD2 (5 bases each). In germline, CDR1 is LGHNA, CDR2 YSLEER. The CDR3 is 16 amino acids. The V end lost 0 bases, the J end lost 4 bases, and 13 bases lay between the germline ends. The CDR3: CASSQDGAWGYNEQFF. The CDR3 region has the DNA TGCGCCAGCAGCCAAGATGGGGCCTGGGGGTACAATGAGCAGTTCTTC.

On this clone: This same CDR3 is encoded by further DNA sequences in the sample. The V gene is TRBV7-9, the J gene TRBJ2-1; D gene unclear. Germline V lookup: CDR1 SEHNR, CDR2 FQNEAQ (reference sequence). The CDR3 loop spans 14 amino acids. V lost 3 bases, J lost 0 bases, and 6 bases lay in between. The CDR3 DNA is TGTGCCAGCAGCTTGGGAAGCTCCTACAATGAGCAGTTCTTC. Residues: CASSLGSSYNEQFF.